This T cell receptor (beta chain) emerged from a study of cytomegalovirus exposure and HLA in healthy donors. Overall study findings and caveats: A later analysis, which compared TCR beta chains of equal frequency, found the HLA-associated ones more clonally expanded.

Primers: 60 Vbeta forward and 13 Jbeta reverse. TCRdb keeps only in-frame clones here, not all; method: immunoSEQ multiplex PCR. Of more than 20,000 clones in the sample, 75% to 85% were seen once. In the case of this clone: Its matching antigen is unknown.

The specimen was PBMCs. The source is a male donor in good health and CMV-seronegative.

Here the CDR3 reads CASSLVSGLDSPLHF. The CDR3 DNA follows: TGTGCCAGCAGCTTAGTGTCAGGCCTGGATTCACCCCTCCACTTT. The J gene is TRBJ1-6, the V gene TRBV7-9; D unclear. CDR1 is SEHNR and CDR2 is FQNEAQ in the germline V gene (reference sequence). Trimming left V 1 base short and J 8 bases short, with 12 bases between. The CDR3 consists of 15 residues. Combining the CDR3 with reference TRBV7-9 and TRBJ1-6 gives the whole variable domain DTGVSQNPRHKITKRGQNVTFRCDPISEHNRLYWYRQTLGQGPEFLTYFQNEAQLEKSRLLSDRFSAERPKGSFSTLEIQRTEQGDSAMYLCASSLVSGLDSPLHFGNGTRLTVT.